This entry describes one T cell receptor beta chain. Sequencing was performed with immunoSEQ multiplex PCR; in TCRdb, only in-frame clones are kept and a portion is missing. The sample carries 15,000 to 20,000 clones, 85% recorded once. This sample is part of a study of T cells in localized non-small cell lung cancer. The germline V and J ends were trimmed by 5 bases and 7 bases, with 15 bases remaining between them. The CDR3 runs to 13 residues. CDR1 is SGHVS and CDR2 is FQNEAQ in the germline V gene. The receptor comes from a male donor at least 60 years old with stage I lung adenocarcinoma. The source was peripheral blood, collected before any cancer treatment. The chain has TRBV7-8 and TRBJ2-7, with D possibly matching TRBD2 (6 bases). In nucleotides, the CDR3 is TGTGCCAGCAGCCCCTCAATTGCGGGGGAGCAGTACTTC. Translation gives CASSPSIAGEQYF. The entire variable domain, with the rest obtained from reference TRBV7-8 and TRBJ2-7, is as follows: GAGVSQSPRYKVAKRGQDVALRCDPISGHVSLFWYQQALGQGPEFLTYFQNEAQLDKSGLPSDRFFAERPEGSVSTLKIQRTQQEDSAVYLCASSPSIAGEQYFGPGTRLTVT.